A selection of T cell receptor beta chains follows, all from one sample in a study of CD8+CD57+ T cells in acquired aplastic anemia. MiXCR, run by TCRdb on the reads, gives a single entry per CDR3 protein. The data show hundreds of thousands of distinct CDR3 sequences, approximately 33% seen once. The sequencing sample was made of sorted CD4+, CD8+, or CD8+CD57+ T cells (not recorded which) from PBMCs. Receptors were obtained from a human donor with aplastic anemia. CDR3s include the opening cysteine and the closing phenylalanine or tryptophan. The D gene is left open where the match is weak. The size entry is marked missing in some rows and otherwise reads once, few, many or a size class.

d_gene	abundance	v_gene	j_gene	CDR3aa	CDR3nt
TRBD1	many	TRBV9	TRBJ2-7	CASSQRDRGNYEQYF	TGTGCCAGCAGCCAGAGGGACAGGGGGAACTACGAGCAGTACTTC
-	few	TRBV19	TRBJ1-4	CASSKGQGLSNEKLFF	TGTGCCAGTAGTAAGGGGCAGGGGTTGAGTAATGAAAAACTGTTTTTT
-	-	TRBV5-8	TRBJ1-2	CASSGGAGVADYTF	TGTGCCAGCAGCGGTGGGGCGGGAGTTGCTGACTACACCTTC
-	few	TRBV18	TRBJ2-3	CASSPVGSSTDTQYF	TGTGCCAGCTCCCCAGTTGGTTCGTCCACAGATACGCAGTATTTT
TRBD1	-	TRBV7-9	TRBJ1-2	CASSPGQNNYGYTF	TGTGCCAGCAGCCCGGGACAGAATAACTATGGCTACACCTTC
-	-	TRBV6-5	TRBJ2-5	CASSYPPETQYF	TGTGCCAGCAGTTACCCACCAGAGACCCAGTACTTC
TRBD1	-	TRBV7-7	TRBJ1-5	CASLSVLWWDRERSAPAF	TGTGCTAGCTTGAGCGTTCTATGGTGGGACAGGGAACGATCAGCCCCAGCATTT
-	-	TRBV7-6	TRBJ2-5	CASSAIQETQYF	TGTGCCAGCAGCGCCATCCAGGAGACCCAGTACTTC
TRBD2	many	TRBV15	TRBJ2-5	CATSSRALAGAQETQYF	TGTGCCACCAGCAGCCGTGCGCTAGCGGGGGCCCAAGAGACCCAGTACTTC
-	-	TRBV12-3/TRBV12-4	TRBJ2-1	CASRITENEQFF	TGTGCCAGCAGAATAACAGAGAATGAGCAGTTCTTC
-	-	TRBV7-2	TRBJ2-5	CASGLGSGQETQYF	TGTGCCAGCGGCCTTGGGAGCGGGCAAGAGACCCAGTACTTC
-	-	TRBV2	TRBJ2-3	CASSGITDTQYF	TGTGCCAGCAGTGGCATTACAGATACGCAGTATTTT
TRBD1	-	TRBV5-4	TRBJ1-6	CASFKTGGDHSPLHF	TGTGCCAGTTTTAAAACAGGGGGCGATCATTCACCCCTCCACTTT
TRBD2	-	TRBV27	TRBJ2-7	CASSPSTSGRLREQYF	TGTGCCAGCAGCCCCTCGACTAGCGGGAGACTCCGTGAGCAGTACTTC
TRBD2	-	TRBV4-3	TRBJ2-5	CASSQPTSGKQTQYF	TGCGCCAGCAGCCAACCGACTAGCGGGAAACAGACCCAGTACTTC
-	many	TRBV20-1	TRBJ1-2	CSASPRTDYGYTF	TGCAGTGCTAGTCCTAGGACGGACTATGGCTACACCTTC
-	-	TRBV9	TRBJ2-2	CASSADNTGELFF	TGTGCCAGCAGCGCTGATAACACCGGGGAGCTGTTTTTT
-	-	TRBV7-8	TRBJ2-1	CASSPGGGAYNEQFF	TGTGCCAGCAGCCCGGGGGGCGGAGCCTACAATGAGCAGTTCTTC
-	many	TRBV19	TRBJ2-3	CASSPGDTDTQYF	TGTGCCAGTAGTCCCGGGGATACAGATACGCAGTATTTT
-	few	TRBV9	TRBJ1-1	CASSVRPYTEAFF	TGTGCCAGCAGCGTACGTCCGTACACTGAAGCTTTCTTT
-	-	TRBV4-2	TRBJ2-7	CASSQDRLAYEQYF	TGTGCCAGCAGCCAAGACAGGCTAGCCTACGAGCAGTACTTC
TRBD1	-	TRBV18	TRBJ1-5	CASSPMTGDQPQHF	TGTGCCAGCTCACCAATGACAGGGGACCAGCCCCAGCATTTT